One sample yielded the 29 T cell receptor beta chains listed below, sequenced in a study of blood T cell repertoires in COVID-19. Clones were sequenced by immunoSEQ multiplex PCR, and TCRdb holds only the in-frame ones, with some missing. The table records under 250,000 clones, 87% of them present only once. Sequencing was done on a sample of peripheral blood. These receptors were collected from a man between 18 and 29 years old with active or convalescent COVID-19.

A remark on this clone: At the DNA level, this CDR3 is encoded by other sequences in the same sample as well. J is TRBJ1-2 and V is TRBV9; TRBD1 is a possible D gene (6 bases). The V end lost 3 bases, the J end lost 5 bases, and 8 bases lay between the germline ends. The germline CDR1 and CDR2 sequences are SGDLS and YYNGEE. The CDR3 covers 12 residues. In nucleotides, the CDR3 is TGTGCCAGCAGCGCAGGACAGTATGGCTACACCTTC. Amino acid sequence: CASSAGQYGYTF.

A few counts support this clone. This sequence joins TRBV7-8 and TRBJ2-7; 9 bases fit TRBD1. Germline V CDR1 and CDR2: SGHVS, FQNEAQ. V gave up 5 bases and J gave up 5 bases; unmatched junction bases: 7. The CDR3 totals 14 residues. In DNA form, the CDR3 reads TGTGCCAGCAGCGGGCAGACAGGGGGTAACGAGCAGTACTTC. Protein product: CASSGQTGGNEQYF.

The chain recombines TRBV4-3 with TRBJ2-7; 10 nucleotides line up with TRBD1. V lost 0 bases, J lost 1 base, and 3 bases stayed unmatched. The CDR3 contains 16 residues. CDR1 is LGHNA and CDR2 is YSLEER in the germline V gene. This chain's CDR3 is CASSQETGGLSYEQYF. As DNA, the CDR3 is TGCGCCAGCAGCCAAGAGACAGGGGGCCTATCCTACGAGCAGTACTTC.

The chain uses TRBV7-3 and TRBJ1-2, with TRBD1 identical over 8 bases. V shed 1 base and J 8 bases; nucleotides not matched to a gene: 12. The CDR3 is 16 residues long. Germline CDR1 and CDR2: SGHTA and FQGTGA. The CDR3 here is CASSLRTARGLGGYTF. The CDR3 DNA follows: TGTGCCAGCAGCTTAAGAACGGCCAGGGGGCTAGGCGGCTACACCTTC.

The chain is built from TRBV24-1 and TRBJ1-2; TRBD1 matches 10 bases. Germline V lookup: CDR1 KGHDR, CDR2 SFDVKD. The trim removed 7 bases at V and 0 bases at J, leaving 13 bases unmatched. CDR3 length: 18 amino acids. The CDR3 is CATSGRDRGLLSNYGYTF. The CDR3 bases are TGTGCCACCAGCGGACGGGACAGGGGATTACTATCTAACTATGGCTACACCTTC.

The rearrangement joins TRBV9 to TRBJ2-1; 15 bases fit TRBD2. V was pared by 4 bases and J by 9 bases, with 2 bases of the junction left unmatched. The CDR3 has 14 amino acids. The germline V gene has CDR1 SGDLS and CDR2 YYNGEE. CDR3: CASSTGLAGGEQFF. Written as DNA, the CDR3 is TGTGCCAGCAGCACGGGACTAGCGGGAGGTGAGCAGTTCTTC.

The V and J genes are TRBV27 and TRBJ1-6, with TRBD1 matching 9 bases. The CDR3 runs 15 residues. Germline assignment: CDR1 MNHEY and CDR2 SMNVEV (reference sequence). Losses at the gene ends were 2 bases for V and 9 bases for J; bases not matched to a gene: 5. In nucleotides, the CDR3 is TGTGCCAGCAGTTTAAATACAGGGGGCATTTCACCCCTCCACTTT. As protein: CASSLNTGGISPLHF.

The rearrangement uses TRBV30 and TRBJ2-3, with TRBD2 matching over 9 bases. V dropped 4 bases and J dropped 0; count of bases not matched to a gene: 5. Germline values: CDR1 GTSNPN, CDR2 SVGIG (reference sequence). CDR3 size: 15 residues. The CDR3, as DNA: TGTGCCTGGAAGGTAGCGGGAGCCAGCACAGATACGCAGTATTTT. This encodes CAWKVAGASTDTQYF.

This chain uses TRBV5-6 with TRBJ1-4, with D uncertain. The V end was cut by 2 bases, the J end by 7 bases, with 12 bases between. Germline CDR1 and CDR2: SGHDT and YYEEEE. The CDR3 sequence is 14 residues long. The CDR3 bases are TGTGCCAGCAGCTTATCCGGGTTCCTTGAAAAACTGTTTTTT. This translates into CASSLSGFLEKLFF.

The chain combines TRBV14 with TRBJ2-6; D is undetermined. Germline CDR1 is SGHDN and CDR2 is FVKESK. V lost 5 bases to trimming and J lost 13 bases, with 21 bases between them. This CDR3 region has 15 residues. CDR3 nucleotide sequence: TGTGCCAGCAGCTCAGGCAGGTACCCTTTAGGAGTCCTGACTTTC. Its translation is CASSSGRYPLGVLTF.

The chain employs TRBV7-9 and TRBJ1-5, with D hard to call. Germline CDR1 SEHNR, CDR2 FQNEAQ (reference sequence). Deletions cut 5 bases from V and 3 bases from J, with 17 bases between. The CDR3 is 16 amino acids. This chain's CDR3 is CASSPSGILNNQPQHF. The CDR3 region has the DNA TGTGCCAGCAGCCCAAGCGGGATCCTGAACAATCAGCCCCAGCATTTT. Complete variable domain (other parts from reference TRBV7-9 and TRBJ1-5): DTGVSQNPRHKITKRGQNVTFRCDPISEHNRLYWYRQTLGQGPEFLTYFQNEAQLEKSRLLSDRFSAERPKGSFSTLEIQRTEQGDSAMYLCASSPSGILNNQPQHFGDGTRLSIL.

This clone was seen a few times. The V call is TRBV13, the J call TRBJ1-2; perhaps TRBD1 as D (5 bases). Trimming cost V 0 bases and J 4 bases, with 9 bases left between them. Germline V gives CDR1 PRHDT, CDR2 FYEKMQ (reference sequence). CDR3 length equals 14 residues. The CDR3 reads CASSLGTETYGYTF. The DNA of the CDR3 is TGTGCCAGCAGCTTAGGGACAGAGACCTATGGCTACACCTTC.

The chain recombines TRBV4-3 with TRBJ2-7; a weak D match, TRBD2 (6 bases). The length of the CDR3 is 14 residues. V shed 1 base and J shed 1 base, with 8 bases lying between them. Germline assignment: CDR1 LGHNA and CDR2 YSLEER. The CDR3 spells CASSQVGGSYEQYF. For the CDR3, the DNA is TGCGCCAGCAGCCAAGTCGGGGGTTCCTACGAGCAGTACTTC.

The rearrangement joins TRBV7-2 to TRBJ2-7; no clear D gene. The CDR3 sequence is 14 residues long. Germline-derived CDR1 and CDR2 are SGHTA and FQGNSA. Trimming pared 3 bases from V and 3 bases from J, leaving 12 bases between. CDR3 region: CASSFSWLLYEQYF. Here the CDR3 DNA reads TGTGCCAGCAGCTTTTCGTGGCTCCTCTACGAGCAGTACTTC. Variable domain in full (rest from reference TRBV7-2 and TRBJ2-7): GAGVSQSPSNKVTEKGKDVELRCDPISGHTALYWYRQSLGQGLEFLIYFQGNSAPDKSGLPSDRFSAERTGGSVSTLTIQRTQQEDSAVYLCASSFSWLLYEQYFGPGTRLTVT.

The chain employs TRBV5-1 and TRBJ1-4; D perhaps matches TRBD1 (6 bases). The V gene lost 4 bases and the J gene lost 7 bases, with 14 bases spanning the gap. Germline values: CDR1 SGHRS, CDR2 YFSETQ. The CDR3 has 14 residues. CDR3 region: CASSTQGGSEKLFF. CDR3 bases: TGCGCCAGCAGCACACAGGGCGGGAGTGAAAAACTGTTTTTT. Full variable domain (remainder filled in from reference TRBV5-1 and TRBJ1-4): KAGVTQTPRYLIKTRGQQVTLSCSPISGHRSVSWYQQTPGQGLQFLFEYFSETQRNKGNFPGRFSGRQFSNSRSEMNVSTLELGDSALYLCASSTQGGSEKLFFGSGTQLSVL.

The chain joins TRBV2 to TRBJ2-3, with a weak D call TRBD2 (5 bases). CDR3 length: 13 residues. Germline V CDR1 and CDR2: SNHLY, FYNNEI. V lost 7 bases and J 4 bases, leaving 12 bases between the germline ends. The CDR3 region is CASKGLAADTQYF. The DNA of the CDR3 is TGTGCCAGCAAAGGGCTAGCCGCAGATACGCAGTATTTT.

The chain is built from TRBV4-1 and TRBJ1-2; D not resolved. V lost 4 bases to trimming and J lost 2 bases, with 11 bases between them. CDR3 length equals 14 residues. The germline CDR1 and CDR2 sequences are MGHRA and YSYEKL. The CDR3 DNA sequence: TGCGCCAGCAGCCCACCGCGGCCAAACTATGGCTACACCTTC. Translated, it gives CASSPPRPNYGYTF.

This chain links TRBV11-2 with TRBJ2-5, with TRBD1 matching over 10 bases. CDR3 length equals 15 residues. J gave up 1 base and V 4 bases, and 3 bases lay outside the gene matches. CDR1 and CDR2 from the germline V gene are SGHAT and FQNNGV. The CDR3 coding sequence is TGTGCCAGCAGCTCCGGACAGGGGGTCCAAGAGACCCAGTACTTC. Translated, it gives CASSSGQGVQETQYF.

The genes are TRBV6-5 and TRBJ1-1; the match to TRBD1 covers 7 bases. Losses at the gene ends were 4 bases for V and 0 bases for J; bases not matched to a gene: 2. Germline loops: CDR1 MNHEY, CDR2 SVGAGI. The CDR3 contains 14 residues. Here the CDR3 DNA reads TGTGCCAGCAGTTGGGGACAGCTGAACACTGAAGCTTTCTTT. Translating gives CASSWGQLNTEAFF.

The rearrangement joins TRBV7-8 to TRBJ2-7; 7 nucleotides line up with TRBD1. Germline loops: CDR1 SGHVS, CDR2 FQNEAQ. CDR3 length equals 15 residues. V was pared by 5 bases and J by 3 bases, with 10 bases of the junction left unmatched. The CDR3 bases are TGTGCCAGCAGCCCCCGACAGGGAGATCGCTACGAGCAGTACTTC. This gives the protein CASSPRQGDRYEQYF. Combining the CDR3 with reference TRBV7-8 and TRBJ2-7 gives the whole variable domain GAGVSQSPRYKVAKRGQDVALRCDPISGHVSLFWYQQALGQGPEFLTYFQNEAQLDKSGLPSDRFFAERPEGSVSTLKIQRTQQEDSAVYLCASSPRQGDRYEQYFGPGTRLTVT.

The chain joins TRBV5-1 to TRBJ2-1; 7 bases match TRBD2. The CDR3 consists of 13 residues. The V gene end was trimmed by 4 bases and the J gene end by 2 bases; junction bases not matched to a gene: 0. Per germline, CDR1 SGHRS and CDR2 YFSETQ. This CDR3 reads CASSGGAYNEQFF. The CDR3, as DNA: TGCGCCAGCAGCGGGGGGGCCTACAATGAGCAGTTCTTC.

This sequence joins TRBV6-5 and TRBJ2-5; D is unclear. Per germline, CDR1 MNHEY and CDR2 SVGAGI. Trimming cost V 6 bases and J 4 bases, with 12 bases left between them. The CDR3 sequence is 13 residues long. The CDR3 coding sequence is TGTGCCAGCAGGGTCTTAGGCGGAGAGACCCAGTACTTC. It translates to CASRVLGGETQYF.

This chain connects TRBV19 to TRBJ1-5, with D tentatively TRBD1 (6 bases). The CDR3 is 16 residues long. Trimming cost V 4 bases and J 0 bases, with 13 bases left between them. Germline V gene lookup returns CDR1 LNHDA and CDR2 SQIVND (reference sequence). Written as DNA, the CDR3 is TGTGCCAGTAGTAGGGGGCTCCATGCTAGCAATCAGCCCCAGCATTTT. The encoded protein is CASSRGLHASNQPQHF.

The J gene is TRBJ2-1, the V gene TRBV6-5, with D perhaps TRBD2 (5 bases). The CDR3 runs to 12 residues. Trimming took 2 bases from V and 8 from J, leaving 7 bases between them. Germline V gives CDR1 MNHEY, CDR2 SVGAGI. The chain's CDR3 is CASSYRADEQFF. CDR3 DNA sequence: TGTGCCAGCAGTTACAGAGCGGATGAGCAGTTCTTC.

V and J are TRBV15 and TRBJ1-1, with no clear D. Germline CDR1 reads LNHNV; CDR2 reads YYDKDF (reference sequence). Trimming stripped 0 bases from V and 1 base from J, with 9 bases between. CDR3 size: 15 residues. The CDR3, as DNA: TGTGCCACCAGCAGAGATCTCGCAGGGAACACTGAAGCTTTCTTT. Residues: CATSRDLAGNTEAFF.

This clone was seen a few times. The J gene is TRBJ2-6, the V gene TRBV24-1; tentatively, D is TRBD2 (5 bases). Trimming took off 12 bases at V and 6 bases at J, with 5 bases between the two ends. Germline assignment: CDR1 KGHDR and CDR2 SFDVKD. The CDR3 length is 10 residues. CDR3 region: CAREANVLTF. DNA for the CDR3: TGTGCCCGGGAGGCCAACGTCCTGACTTTC.

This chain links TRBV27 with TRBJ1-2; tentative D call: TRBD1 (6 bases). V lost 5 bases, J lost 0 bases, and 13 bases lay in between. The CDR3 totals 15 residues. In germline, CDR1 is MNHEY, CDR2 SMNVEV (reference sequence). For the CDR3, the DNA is TGTGCCAGCAGTCCACGACAGGCCGCTAACTATGGCTACACCTTC. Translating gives CASSPRQAANYGYTF.

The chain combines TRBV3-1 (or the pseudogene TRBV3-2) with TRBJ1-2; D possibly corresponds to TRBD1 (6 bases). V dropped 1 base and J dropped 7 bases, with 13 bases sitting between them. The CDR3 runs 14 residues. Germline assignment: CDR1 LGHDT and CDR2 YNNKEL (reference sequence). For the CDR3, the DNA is TGTGCCAGCAGCCAAGTGCCAGGGGCGGGTGGCTACACCTTC. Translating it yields CASSQVPGAGGYTF.

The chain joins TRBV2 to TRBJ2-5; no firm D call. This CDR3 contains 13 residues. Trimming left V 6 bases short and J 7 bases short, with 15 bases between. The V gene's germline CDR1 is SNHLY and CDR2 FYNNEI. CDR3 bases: TGTGCCAGCAGCAACGAGCCCCCCGTGACCCAGTACTTC. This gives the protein CASSNEPPVTQYF.